Following are 26 T cell receptor beta chains from one sample sequenced in a study of blood T cell repertoires in COVID-19. The assay was immunoSEQ multiplex PCR, and TCRdb's table has in-frame clones only and misses some. The profile shows around 71,000 clones, roughly 83% of them singletons. The sample consisted of peripheral blood. All receptors come from a man under 40 with COVID-19, enrolled during active disease.

This chain links TRBV6-5 with TRBJ1-1; D unclear. V lost 4 bases and J lost 8, with 8 bases in between. Germline CDR1 MNHEY, CDR2 SVGAGI. The CDR3 sequence is 11 residues long. The CDR3: CASSSLGEAFF. The CDR3 coding sequence is TGTGCCAGCAGTTCCCTCGGGGAAGCTTTCTTT.

This sequence joins TRBV12-3 or TRBV12-4 and TRBJ1-2; 9 nucleotides match TRBD1. J gave up 5 bases and V 6 bases, and 1 base lay outside the gene matches. CDR3 size: 12 residues. The CDR3 DNA follows: TGTGCCAGCAGGACAGGGGGATATGGCTACACCTTC. Its protein product is CASRTGGYGYTF.

The chain links TRBV2 to TRBJ2-5; D unresolved. The CDR3 is made up of 11 amino acids. Germline V gene sequence: CDR1 SNHLY, CDR2 FYNNEI. With 8 bases removed from V and 5 bases from J, the gap between germline ends came to 9 bases. The CDR3 sequence is CASAIRETQYF. The CDR3 DNA reads as TGTGCCAGCGCGATCAGGGAGACCCAGTACTTC. The whole variable domain, filled in from reference TRBV2 and TRBJ2-5, reads EPEVTQTPSHQVTQMGQEVILRCVPISNHLYFYWYRQILGQKVEFLVSFYNNEISEKSEIFDDQFSVERPDGSNFTLKIRSTKLEDSAMYFCASAIRETQYFGPGTRLLVL.

This rearrangement joins TRBV19 to TRBJ1-2; no reliable D call. This CDR3 is 13 amino acids long. Deletions cut 4 bases from V and 4 bases from J, with 10 bases between. The V gene's germline CDR1 is LNHDA and CDR2 SQIVND (reference sequence). The CDR3 sequence: CASSRDTLYGYTF. The CDR3, as DNA: TGTGCCAGTAGTAGAGACACTCTCTATGGCTACACCTTC.

This rearrangement joins TRBV19 to TRBJ1-2; tentatively, D is TRBD1 (6 bases). The germline V gene has CDR1 LNHDA and CDR2 SQIVND (reference sequence). This CDR3 spans 12 amino acids. V gave up 6 bases and J gave up 8 bases, with 13 bases separating them. Here the CDR3 reads CASRDYRVGYTF. Written as DNA, the CDR3 is TGTGCCAGTAGGGATTACAGGGTCGGCTACACCTTC. The full variable domain, in which reference TRBV19 and TRBJ1-2 provide the parts outside the CDR3, is DGGITQSPKYLFRKEGQNVTLSCEQNLNHDAMYWYRQDPGQGLRLIYYSQIVNDFQKGDIAEGYSVSREKKESFPLTVTSAQKNPTAFYLCASRDYRVGYTFGSGTRLTVV.

The count of this clone is one. The V gene is TRBV6-5, the J gene TRBJ1-6, with 7 bases aligning to TRBD1. J lost 9 bases, V lost 6 bases, and 11 bases had no gene match. The germline CDR1 and CDR2 sequences are MNHEY and SVGAGI. This CDR3 contains 15 residues. The CDR3 sequence: CASRPRTGHGSPLHF. The DNA of the CDR3 is TGTGCCAGCAGGCCCCGGACAGGCCACGGTTCACCCCTCCACTTT.

This rearrangement joins TRBV6-5 to TRBJ2-7; 12 bases match TRBD1. Germline V gene data show CDR1 as MNHEY and CDR2 as SVGAGI. CDR3 length equals 15 residues. J gave up 2 bases and V 5 bases, and 4 bases lay outside the gene matches. This chain's CDR3 is CASSRGTGGAYEQYF. CDR3 nucleotides: TGTGCCAGCAGTAGGGGGACAGGGGGCGCCTACGAGCAGTACTTC.

The chain couples TRBV5-6 to TRBJ1-1; D uncertain. The CDR3 loop spans 19 amino acids. The V gene lost 3 bases and the J gene lost 4 bases, with 28 bases spanning the gap. CDR1 is SGHDT, CDR2 YYEEEE, per germline. This chain's CDR3 is CASSSPQRGFGKYTTEAFF. As DNA, the CDR3 is TGTGCCAGCAGCTCCCCGCAGCGAGGTTTCGGGAAATATACCACTGAAGCTTTCTTT.

The V gene is TRBV4-1, the J gene TRBJ1-5; TRBD1 matches 8 bases. V dropped 0 bases and J dropped 5; count of bases not matched to a gene: 3. This CDR3 comprises 15 residues. The germline V gene encodes CDR1 MGHRA and CDR2 YSYEKL. The CDR3 sequence: CASSQEGTGDQPQHF. For the CDR3, the DNA is TGCGCCAGCAGCCAAGAGGGGACAGGTGATCAGCCCCAGCATTTT.

V usage is TRBV7-9 and J usage is TRBJ2-1; 10 nucleotides match TRBD2. The CDR3 is 19 amino acids. J was trimmed by 5 bases and V by 5 bases; bases with no gene match: 18. CDR1 is SEHNR and CDR2 is FQNEAQ in the germline V gene (reference sequence). The CDR3 spells CASSGKVGLAGAVNNEQFF. In DNA, the CDR3 is TGTGCCAGCAGCGGGAAGGTTGGGCTAGCGGGAGCGGTAAACAATGAGCAGTTCTTC.

This clone was seen just once. This rearrangement joins TRBV6-5 to TRBJ2-7, with a possible D match to TRBD2 (5 bases). From germline, CDR1 is MNHEY and CDR2 SVGAGI. The CDR3 has 11 residues. Trimming shortened V by 7 bases and J by 12 bases, and 16 bases separated the two germline ends. The CDR3 loop reads CASIAGSLLYF. In DNA form, the CDR3 reads TGTGCCAGCATCGCGGGCTCGCTTTTGTACTTC.

V and J are TRBV7-9 and TRBJ2-5, with D perhaps TRBD1 (6 bases). Germline loops: CDR1 SEHNR, CDR2 FQNEAQ (reference sequence). The CDR3 loop spans 15 amino acids. V lost 0 bases and J lost 5, with 13 bases in between. CDR3 region: CASSLALRGSETQYF. CDR3 DNA sequence: TGTGCCAGCAGCTTAGCGCTCAGGGGTTCGGAGACCCAGTACTTC.

V is TRBV19 and J is TRBJ2-3; maybe TRBD1 (6 bases). Germline loops: CDR1 LNHDA, CDR2 SQIVND (reference sequence). The V end lost 5 bases, the J end lost 5 bases, and 11 bases lay between the germline ends. This CDR3 spans 13 amino acids. This chain's CDR3 is CASSSQGIDTQYF. CDR3 in DNA: TGTGCCAGTAGTTCCCAGGGGATAGATACGCAGTATTTT.

This clone appeared once. The CDR3, as DNA: TGTGCCAGCAGCTCCCTCCGGACAGGGGGCAAGCAGCGGAGGGGCTACACCTTC. Translation: CASSSLRTGGKQRRGYTF. The rearrangement joins TRBV11-2 to TRBJ1-2; 11 nucleotides agree with TRBD1. V lost 4 bases, J lost 8 bases, and 18 bases stayed unmatched. Germline assignment: CDR1 SGHAT and CDR2 FQNNGV. This CDR3 has 18 residues.

The V call is TRBV9, the J call TRBJ1-2; 8 nucleotides agree with TRBD1. The germline V gene has CDR1 SGDLS and CDR2 YYNGEE. CDR3 size: 13 residues. Trimming removed 3 bases from V and 4 bases from J; junction bases left unmatched: 2. The DNA of the CDR3 is TGTGCCAGCAGCGCAGGGGGCCGCTATGGCTACACCTTC. It is translated as CASSAGGRYGYTF.

This chain uses TRBV6-5 with TRBJ1-6; D uncertain. Germline values: CDR1 MNHEY, CDR2 SVGAGI. The CDR3 spans 14 residues. With 7 bases removed from V and 9 bases from J, the gap between germline ends came to 16 bases. This CDR3 reads CASTSGLMGSPLHF. CDR3 coding DNA: TGTGCCAGCACCTCCGGACTCATGGGTTCACCCCTCCACTTT.

The V and J genes are TRBV7-2 and TRBJ2-2; 9 bases are shared with TRBD1. CDR1 is SGHTA and CDR2 is FQGNSA in the germline V gene. Trimming took 4 bases from V and 6 from J; bases not matched to a gene: 9. The CDR3 has 16 residues. In DNA form, the CDR3 reads TGTGCCAGCAGCTCCAGGGACAGGGTTAACGCCGGGGAGCTGTTTTTT. Translating gives CASSSRDRVNAGELFF.

The chain recombines TRBV6-2 or TRBV6-3 with TRBJ2-7; the D gene is possibly TRBD2 (5 bases). The CDR3 spans 13 residues. V lost 6 bases and J 1 base, leaving 10 bases between the germline ends. Per the germline V gene, CDR1 is MNHEY and CDR2 is SVGEGT. DNA for the CDR3: TGTGCCAGCAGCACTAGGTTTTCCTACGAGCAGTACTTC. It yields the protein CASSTRFSYEQYF.

The rearrangement joins TRBV27 to TRBJ2-1, with TRBD2 matching over 13 bases. The germline CDR1 and CDR2 sequences are MNHEY and SMNVEV (reference sequence). V dropped 5 bases and J dropped 8; count of bases not matched to a gene: 6. The CDR3 has 15 amino acids. Here the CDR3 reads CASSPGLAGAHEQFF. The CDR3 DNA sequence: TGTGCCAGCAGTCCCGGACTAGCGGGAGCCCATGAGCAGTTCTTC.

The V and J genes are TRBV5-8 and TRBJ2-7; 7 bases fit TRBD1. Germline V gene sequence: CDR1 SGHTS, CDR2 YDEGEE. This CDR3 has 13 residues. V was pared by 2 bases and J by 3 bases, with 2 bases of the junction left unmatched. CDR3 region: CASSFTGVYEQYF. The DNA for the CDR3 is TGTGCCAGCAGCTTTACAGGGGTCTACGAGCAGTACTTC.

The V call is TRBV5-5, the J call TRBJ2-3; 7 bases align to TRBD2. CDR1 is SGHKS, CDR2 YYEKEE, per germline (reference sequence). This CDR3 spans 15 amino acids. The J segment lost 2 bases and the V segment lost 3 bases, leaving 6 bases of the junction unmatched. The CDR3 sequence: CASSSSGHLTDTQYF. The DNA of the CDR3 is TGTGCCAGCAGCTCTAGCGGCCACCTCACAGATACGCAGTATTTT.

V gene TRBV27 combines with J gene TRBJ1-5; TRBD1 is a possible D gene (6 bases). CDR3 length: 13 amino acids. The germline CDR1 and CDR2 sequences are MNHEY and SMNVEV (reference sequence). V was clipped by 5 bases and J by 7 bases, with 12 bases between them. Here the CDR3 reads CASSPQTGQPQHF. The CDR3 DNA reads as TGTGCCAGCAGTCCTCAAACAGGGCAGCCCCAGCATTTT.

V is TRBV10-3 and J is TRBJ2-1; TRBD2 matches 9 bases. CDR1 and CDR2 (germline): ENHRY, SYGVKD. V dropped 2 bases and J dropped 8; count of bases not matched to a gene: 7. This CDR3 is built from 15 residues. The chain's CDR3 is CAISERASGDYEQFF. The CDR3 DNA reads TGTGCCATCAGTGAGAGGGCTAGCGGGGACTATGAGCAGTTCTTC.

The chain combines TRBV6-2 or TRBV6-3 with TRBJ1-2; a weak D match, TRBD1 (6 bases). Trimming took 0 bases from V and 8 from J, leaving 13 bases between them. The CDR3 spans 14 residues. Germline-derived CDR1 and CDR2 are MNHEY and SVGEGT. CDR3: CASSYSFQTGGYTF. The CDR3 DNA sequence: TGTGCCAGCAGTTACTCCTTCCAGACAGGCGGCTACACCTTC.

J is TRBJ1-2 and V is TRBV20-1; D perhaps matches TRBD1 (5 bases). V was trimmed by 6 bases and J by 12 bases, leaving 11 bases between them. Germline loops: CDR1 DFQATT, CDR2 SNEGSKA (reference sequence). This CDR3 is 9 amino acids long. CDR3 in amino acids: CSASPGHTF. In DNA form, the CDR3 reads TGCAGTGCCTCTCCAGGGCACACCTTC.

This chain connects TRBV4-3 to TRBJ2-3, with 7 bases matching TRBD2. With 0 bases clipped from V and 4 bases from J, the junction kept 10 bases outside the gene matches. The germline gives CDR1 LGHNA, CDR2 YSLEER. This CDR3 region has 17 residues. CDR3 in DNA: TGCGCCAGCAGCCAAGATAAACGGACTAGTCGCCCAGATACGCAGTATTTT. Its translation: CASSQDKRTSRPDTQYF.